The source of this T cell receptor beta chain is a study of cytomegalovirus exposure and HLA in healthy donors. Study overall: Researchers previously reported finding about 110 million unique TCR beta sequences from 170 million or so T cells. Points from the study as a whole: A later analysis by the authors found several of the most significant clusters apparently linked to common viral pathogens. The study recorded around 160 TCR beta chains that were cytomegalovirus-associated. HLA alleles were associated with around 17,000 TCR beta sequences in a later analysis at 0.05 false discovery rate.

PCR employed 60 Vbeta and 13 Jbeta primers. Only in-frame clones appear in the TCRdb table, and some are missing; sequencing was by immunoSEQ multiplex PCR. The table shows 150,000 to 200,000 clones, with approximately 79% occurring only once. As to this clone: What it recognizes is unknown.

With V trimmed by 1 base and J by 4 bases, 2 bases remained unmatched. The CDR3 is 14 amino acids. Germline CDR1 and CDR2: SGHDT and YYEEEE. The sample taken for sequencing was PBMCs. The gene calls are TRBV5-6 and TRBJ2-1; TRBD2 matches at 7 bases. The clonotype originates from a man aged 40-50 years in good health and CMV-seronegative. The CDR3 nucleotides read TGTGCCAGCAGCTTGCTAGCGGCTTACAATGAGCAGTTCTTC. This translates into CASSLLAAYNEQFF.